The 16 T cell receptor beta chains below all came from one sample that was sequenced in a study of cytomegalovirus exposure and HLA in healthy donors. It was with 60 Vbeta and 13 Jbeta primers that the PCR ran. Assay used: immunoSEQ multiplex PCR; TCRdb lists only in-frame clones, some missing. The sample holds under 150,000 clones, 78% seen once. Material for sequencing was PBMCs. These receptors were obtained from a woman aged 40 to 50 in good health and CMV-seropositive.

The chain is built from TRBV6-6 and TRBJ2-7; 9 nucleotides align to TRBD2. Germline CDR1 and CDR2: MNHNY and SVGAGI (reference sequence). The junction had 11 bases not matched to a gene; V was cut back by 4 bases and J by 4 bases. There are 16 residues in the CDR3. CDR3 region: CASSSLAGGPRYEQYF. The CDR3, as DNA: TGTGCCAGCAGTTCCCTGGCGGGAGGGCCTAGATACGAGCAGTACTTC.

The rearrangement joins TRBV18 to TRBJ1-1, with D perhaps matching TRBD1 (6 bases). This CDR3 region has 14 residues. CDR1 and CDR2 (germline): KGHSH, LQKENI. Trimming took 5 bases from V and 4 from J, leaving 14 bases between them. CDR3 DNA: TGTGCCAGCTCATATCTTCAGGGGACCACTGAAGCTTTCTTT. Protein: CASSYLQGTTEAFF.

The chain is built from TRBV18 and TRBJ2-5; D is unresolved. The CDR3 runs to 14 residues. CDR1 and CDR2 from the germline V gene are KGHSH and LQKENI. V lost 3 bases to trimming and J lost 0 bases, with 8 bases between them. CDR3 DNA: TGTGCCAGCTCACCTCTCCGGGACCAAGAGACCCAGTACTTC. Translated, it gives CASSPLRDQETQYF.

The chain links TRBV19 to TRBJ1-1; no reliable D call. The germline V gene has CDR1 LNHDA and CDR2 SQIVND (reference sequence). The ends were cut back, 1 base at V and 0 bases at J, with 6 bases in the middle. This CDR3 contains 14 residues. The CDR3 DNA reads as TGTGCCAGTAGTATAGTAAGCGTGAACACTGAAGCTTTCTTT. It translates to CASSIVSVNTEAFF.

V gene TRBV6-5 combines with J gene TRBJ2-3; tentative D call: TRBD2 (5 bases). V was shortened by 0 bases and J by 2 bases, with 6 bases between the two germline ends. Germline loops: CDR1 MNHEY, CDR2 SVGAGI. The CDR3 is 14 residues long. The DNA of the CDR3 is TGTGCCAGCAGTTACTCGACTATCACAGATACGCAGTATTTT. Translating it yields CASSYSTITDTQYF.

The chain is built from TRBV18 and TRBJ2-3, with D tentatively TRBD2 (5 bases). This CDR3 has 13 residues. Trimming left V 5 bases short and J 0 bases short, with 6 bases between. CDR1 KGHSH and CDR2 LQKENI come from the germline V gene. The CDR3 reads CASSGSSTDTQYF. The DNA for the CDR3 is TGTGCCAGCTCAGGGAGTAGCACAGATACGCAGTATTTT.

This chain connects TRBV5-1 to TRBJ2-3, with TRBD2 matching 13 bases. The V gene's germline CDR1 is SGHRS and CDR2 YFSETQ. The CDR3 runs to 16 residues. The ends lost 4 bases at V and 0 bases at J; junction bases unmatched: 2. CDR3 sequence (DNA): TGCGCCAGCAGCGGGACTAGCGGGGCTAGCACAGATACGCAGTATTTT. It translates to CASSGTSGASTDTQYF.

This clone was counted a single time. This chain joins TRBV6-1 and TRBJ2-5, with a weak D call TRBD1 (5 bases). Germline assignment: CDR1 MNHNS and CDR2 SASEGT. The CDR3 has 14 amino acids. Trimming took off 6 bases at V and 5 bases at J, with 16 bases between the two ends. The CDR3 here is CASRKIRAGETQYF. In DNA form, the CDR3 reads TGTGCCAGCAGGAAGATCAGGGCCGGGGAGACCCAGTACTTC.

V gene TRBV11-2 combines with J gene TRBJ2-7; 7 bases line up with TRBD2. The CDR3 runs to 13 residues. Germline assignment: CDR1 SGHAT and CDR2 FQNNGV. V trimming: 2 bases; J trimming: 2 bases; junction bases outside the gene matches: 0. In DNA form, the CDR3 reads TGTGCCAGCAGCTTACTAGCGGCCTACGAGCAGTACTTC. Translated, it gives CASSLLAAYEQYF.

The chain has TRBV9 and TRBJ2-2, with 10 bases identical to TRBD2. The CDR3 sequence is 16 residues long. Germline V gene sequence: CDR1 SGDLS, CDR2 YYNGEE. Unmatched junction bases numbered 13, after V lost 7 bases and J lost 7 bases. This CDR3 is CASVPLAGVGSGELFF. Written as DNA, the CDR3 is TGTGCCAGCGTTCCCCTAGCGGGAGTAGGGAGCGGGGAGCTGTTTTTT.

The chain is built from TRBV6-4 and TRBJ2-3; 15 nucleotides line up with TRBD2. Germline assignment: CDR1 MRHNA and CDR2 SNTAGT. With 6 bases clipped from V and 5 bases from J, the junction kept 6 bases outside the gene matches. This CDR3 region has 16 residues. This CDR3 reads CASRQGLAGGQDTQYF. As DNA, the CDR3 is TGTGCCAGCAGACAAGGACTAGCGGGAGGGCAAGATACGCAGTATTTT.

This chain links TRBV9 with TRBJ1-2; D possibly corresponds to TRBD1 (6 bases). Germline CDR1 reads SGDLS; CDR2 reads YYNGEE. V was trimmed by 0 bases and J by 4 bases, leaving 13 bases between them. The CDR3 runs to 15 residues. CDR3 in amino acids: CASSVGDTLIYGYTF. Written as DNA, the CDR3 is TGTGCCAGCAGCGTAGGGGACACACTCATCTATGGCTACACCTTC.

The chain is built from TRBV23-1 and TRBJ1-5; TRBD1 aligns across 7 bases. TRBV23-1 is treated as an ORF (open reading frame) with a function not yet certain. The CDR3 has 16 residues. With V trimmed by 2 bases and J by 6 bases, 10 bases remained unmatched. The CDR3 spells CASSQHSDRARQPQHF. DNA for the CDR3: TGCGCCAGCAGTCAACACTCTGACAGGGCGCGTCAGCCCCAGCATTTT.

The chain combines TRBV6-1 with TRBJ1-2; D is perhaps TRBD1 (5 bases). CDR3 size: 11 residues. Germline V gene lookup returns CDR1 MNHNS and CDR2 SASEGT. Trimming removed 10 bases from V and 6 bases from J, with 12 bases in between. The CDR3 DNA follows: TGTGCCACCCCAGGGATCGATGGCTACACCTTC. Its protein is CATPGIDGYTF.

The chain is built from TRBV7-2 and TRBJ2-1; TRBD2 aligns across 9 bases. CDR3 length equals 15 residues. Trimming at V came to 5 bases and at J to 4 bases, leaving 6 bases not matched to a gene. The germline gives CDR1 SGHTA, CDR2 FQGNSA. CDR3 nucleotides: TGTGCCAGCAGCCTGACTAGCGGAGGGTACAATGAGCAGTTCTTC. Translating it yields CASSLTSGGYNEQFF. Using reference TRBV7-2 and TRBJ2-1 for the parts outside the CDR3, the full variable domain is GAGVSQSPSNKVTEKGKDVELRCDPISGHTALYWYRQSLGQGLEFLIYFQGNSAPDKSGLPSDRFSAERTGGSVSTLTIQRTQQEDSAVYLCASSLTSGGYNEQFFGPGTRLTVL.

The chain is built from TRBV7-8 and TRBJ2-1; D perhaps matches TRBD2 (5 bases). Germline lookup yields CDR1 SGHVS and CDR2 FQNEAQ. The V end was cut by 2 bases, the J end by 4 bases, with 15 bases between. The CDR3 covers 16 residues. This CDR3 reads CASSLFVGVLYNEQFF. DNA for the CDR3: TGTGCCAGCAGCTTATTTGTGGGAGTATTATACAATGAGCAGTTCTTC. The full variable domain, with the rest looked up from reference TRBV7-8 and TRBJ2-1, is GAGVSQSPRYKVAKRGQDVALRCDPISGHVSLFWYQQALGQGPEFLTYFQNEAQLDKSGLPSDRFFAERPEGSVSTLKIQRTQQEDSAVYLCASSLFVGVLYNEQFFGPGTRLTVL.